This is a list of T cell receptor beta chains from one sample in a study of Graves' ophthalmopathy and Graves' hyperthyroidism. MiXCR, applied by TCRdb to the multiplex PCR reads, yields one record per CDR3 protein. The sample has about 180,000 distinct CDR3 sequences, 30% to 45% seen once. The sample was peripheral blood. The receptors originated from a middle-aged woman with Graves' ophthalmopathy. The CDR3 runs from the conserved cysteine through the conserved F or W. A D gene is named only where the DNA matches it firmly. Clone sizes are given selectively: once, few, many, or a class where the clone is expanded.

>TRBV24-1|many|TRBJ2-5|.|13
CATSASGIETQYF
TGTGCCACCAGTGCTTCCGGAATCGAGACCCAGTACTTC
>TRBV2|many|TRBJ2-7|.|9
CASSEGGGF
TGTGCCAGCAGTGAAGGTGGGGGCTTC
>TRBV6-2/TRBV6-3|.|TRBJ1-2|.|13
CASSYRQTYGHTF
TGTGCCAGCAGTTACCGACAGACCTATGGCCACACCTTC
>TRBV7-2|.|TRBJ1-6|.|12
CASSLSGAPLHF
TGTGCCAGCAGCTTATCTGGAGCACCCCTCCACTTT
>TRBV29-1|many|TRBJ1-2|.|12
CSVESPSYGYTF
TGCAGCGTTGAAAGTCCGTCCTATGGCTACACCTTC
>TRBV5-5|many|TRBJ2-7|.|14
CASSLTTNSYEQYF
TGTGCCAGCAGCCTAACGACAAATTCCTACGAGCAGTACTTC
>TRBV4-1|.|TRBJ2-5|TRBD2|16
CASSQDLRGRIETQYF
TGCGCCAGCAGCCAAGATCTGCGCGGGAGGATAGAGACCCAGTACTTC
>TRBV6-5|many|TRBJ2-7|TRBD2|15
CASRGLAGRKYEQYF
TGTGCCAGCAGAGGACTAGCGGGGCGCAAATACGAGCAGTACTTC
>TRBV6-5|many|TRBJ1-6|TRBD1|19
CASSSLPGQGVGSGSPLHF
TGTGCCAGCAGTTCCCTACCGGGACAGGGAGTGGGTTCTGGTTCACCCCTCCACTTT
>TRBV12-3/TRBV12-4|.|TRBJ2-5|TRBD2|17
CASSLGTSGLMQETQYF
TGTGCCAGCAGTTTAGGCACTAGCGGGCTGATGCAAGAGACCCAGTACTTC
>TRBV12-5|.|TRBJ1-2|TRBD1|13
CASGSTGALGYTF
TGTGCTAGTGGTTCCACAGGGGCTCTTGGCTACACCTTC
>TRBV6-2/TRBV6-3|.|TRBJ1-2|.|13
CAVYSASSYGYTF
TGTGCCGTTTACTCTGCGTCCAGCTATGGCTACACCTTC
>TRBV30|many|TRBJ1-1|.|11
CAWSGGIEAFF
TGTGCCTGGAGTGGCGGCATTGAAGCTTTCTTT
>TRBV27|many|TRBJ2-7|.|13
CASSRTVAYEQYF
TGTGCCAGCAGTAGGACTGTAGCCTACGAGCAGTACTTC
>TRBV30|.|TRBJ2-2|.|15
CAWSVGGAGTGELFF
TGTGCCTGGAGTGTAGGGGGGGCAGGCACCGGGGAGCTGTTTTTT
>TRBV4-1|many|TRBJ1-5|.|15
CASSQAGGRLLPQHF
TGCGCCAGCAGCCAAGCGGGGGGGCGCTTATTGCCCCAGCATTTT
>TRBV4-2|many|TRBJ2-7|TRBD2|16
CASSQDLSGTINEQYF
TGTGCCAGCAGCCAAGATCTTAGCGGGACGATTAACGAGCAGTACTTC
>TRBV7-2|few|TRBJ2-7|.|15
CASSLTGTGTYEQYF
TGTGCCAGCAGCCTAACCGGGACGGGGACCTACGAGCAGTACTTC
>TRBV24-1|many|TRBJ2-7|.|14
CATSDIGAPYEQYF
TGTGCCACCAGTGATATCGGGGCCCCCTACGAGCAGTACTTC
>TRBV12-3/TRBV12-4|.|TRBJ2-7|TRBD1|14
CASSPGQGFGEQYF
TGTGCCAGCAGCCCGGGACAGGGTTTTGGCGAGCAGTACTTC
>TRBV20-1|many|TRBJ1-2|TRBD1|14
CSARDGAGGQGYTF
TGCAGTGCTAGAGATGGGGCAGGGGGCCAAGGCTACACCTTC
>TRBV28|.|TRBJ1-5|.|18
CASRKSYRIGHSNQPQHF
TGTGCCAGCAGAAAATCTTACAGGATTGGTCATAGCAATCAGCCCCAGCATTTT
>TRBV6-1|few|TRBJ1-1|.|14
CASSLQFAATEAFF
TGTGCCAGCAGCCTACAGTTCGCGGCCACTGAAGCTTTCTTT
>TRBV27|many|TRBJ2-7|TRBD2|15
CASSFSGGGVYEQYF
TGTGCCAGCAGTTTTTCTGGCGGGGGGGTGTACGAGCAGTACTTC
>TRBV6-5|many|TRBJ1-1|.|14
CASSYSSEGLVAFF
TGTGCCAGCAGTTACTCGAGCGAGGGTCTGGTGGCTTTCTTT
>TRBV19|many|TRBJ2-7|.|14
CASSIWTDSYEQYF
TGTGCCAGTAGTATTTGGACCGACTCCTACGAGCAGTACTTC
>TRBV6-5|.|TRBJ2-7|.|15
CASSYSETLAYEQYF
TGTGCCAGCAGTTACTCGGAGACATTGGCCTACGAGCAGTACTTC
>TRBV6-5|many|TRBJ2-5|.|17
CASSYSIARGQQETQYF
TGTGCCAGCAGTTACTCGATAGCGCGCGGCCAACAAGAGACCCAGTACTTC
>TRBV25-1|.|TRBJ2-5|.|15
CASSEYGRASETQYF
TGTGCCAGCAGTGAATACGGCAGGGCATCGGAGACCCAGTACTTC
>TRBV30|few|TRBJ1-1|.|14
CAWRDRGPNTEAFF
TGTGCCTGGAGAGATAGAGGACCAAACACTGAAGCTTTCTTT
>TRBV7-2|many|TRBJ2-2|TRBD2|16
CASSGTSGSGTGELFF
TGTGCCAGCAGCGGAACTAGCGGGAGTGGCACCGGGGAGCTGTTTTTT
>TRBV6-2/TRBV6-3|many|TRBJ2-2|.|11
CASSLLGELFF
TGTGCCAGCAGCCTCTTGGGGGAGCTGTTTTTT
>TRBV19|many|TRBJ1-2|.|12
CASTEGFYGYTF
TGTGCCAGTACGGAGGGATTTTATGGCTACACCTTC
>TRBV28|many|TRBJ2-7|.|12
CASRPTGFEQYF
TGTGCCAGCAGGCCTACAGGGTTCGAGCAGTACTTC
>TRBV7-8|.|TRBJ1-1|.|14
CASSLVLGNTEAFF
TGTGCCAGCAGCTTAGTATTAGGAAACACTGAAGCTTTCTTT
>TRBV19|many|TRBJ2-2|.|13
CASNAANTGELFF
TGTGCCAGTAACGCGGCGAACACCGGGGAGCTGTTTTTT
>TRBV6-1|many|TRBJ2-1|TRBD1|14
CASSDPGGGDEQFF
TGTGCCAGCAGTGACCCAGGGGGTGGGGATGAGCAGTTCTTC